The 27 T cell receptor beta chains given below trace back to one sample, sequenced in a study of vaccination effects on CD4 cells after COVID-19. Culture lasted about ten days before CD4+ T cell isolation. As their vaccination, participants received two doses of either BNT162b2 or mRNA-1273. No cognate antigen is known for these TCRs. Produced via immunoSEQ multiplex PCR; TCRdb's table is partial and in-frame only. The data contain about 47,000 clones, around 70% of them singletons. Sequences were derived from CD4+ T cells from PBMCs cultured without peptide, sampled after COVID-19 vaccination. These receptors came from a human donor who received a COVID-19 vaccine.

The V call is TRBV3-1 (or the pseudogene TRBV3-2), the J call TRBJ1-2; D remains ambiguous. CDR3 length: 15 residues. V was pared by 0 bases and J by 8 bases, with 16 bases between. Per the germline V gene, CDR1 is LGHDT and CDR2 is YNNKEL (reference sequence). The CDR3 DNA reads TGTGCCAGCAGCCAAGATACGGGGTTTGGGAGGGGCTACACCTTC. Translation gives CASSQDTGFGRGYTF.

This chain connects TRBV4-1 to TRBJ1-6; 9 nucleotides agree with TRBD1. Germline assignment: CDR1 MGHRA and CDR2 YSYEKL. J gave up 10 bases and V 1 base, and 5 bases lay outside the gene matches. This CDR3 is 15 amino acids long. The CDR3 loop reads CASSQGTGGLSPLHF. The CDR3 DNA is TGCGCCAGCAGCCAAGGAACAGGGGGCTTATCACCCCTCCACTTT.

The chain joins TRBV5-4 to TRBJ2-2, with a tentative D call TRBD2 (5 bases). CDR1 and CDR2 from the germline V gene are SGHNT and YYREEE (reference sequence). The germline V and J ends were trimmed by 3 bases and 11 bases, with 11 bases remaining between them. The CDR3 is 12 residues long. CDR3 residues: CASSSDFRELFF. CDR3 nucleotide sequence: TGTGCCAGCAGCTCGGACTTCCGCGAGCTGTTTTTT.

The chain couples TRBV6-5 to TRBJ1-6; D is unclear. CDR3 length equals 16 residues. Between the trimmed V and J ends, which lost 3 bases and 7 bases, there was a span of 16 bases. Germline values: CDR1 MNHEY, CDR2 SVGAGI. CDR3 DNA: TGTGCCAGCAGTTATTCGGCCGTTTCAGACAATTCACCCCTCCACTTT. The encoded protein is CASSYSAVSDNSPLHF.

This sequence joins TRBV6-4 and TRBJ2-5; TRBD1 matches at 12 bases. The CDR3 loop spans 16 amino acids. Trimming removed 4 bases from V and 1 base from J; junction bases left unmatched: 4. CDR1 and CDR2 from the germline V gene are MRHNA and SNTAGT. CDR3 nucleotide sequence: TGTGCCAGCAGTGGGGGACAGGGGGCGCCCCAAGAGACCCAGTACTTC. Protein sequence: CASSGGQGAPQETQYF.

The chain couples TRBV19 to TRBJ2-1; 14 positions agree with TRBD2. Unmatched junction bases numbered 14, after V lost 3 bases and J lost 10 bases. The length of the CDR3 is 18 residues. Germline V gene lookup returns CDR1 LNHDA and CDR2 SQIVND (reference sequence). The CDR3 region has the DNA TGTGCCAGTAGTATCGCGACTAGCGGGGGGGCCAGGTTCCCGGAGCAGTTCTTC. It codes for CASSIATSGGARFPEQFF.

The V gene is TRBV5-1, the J gene TRBJ2-1; D is possibly TRBD1 or TRBD2 (5 bases each). V was clipped by 0 bases and J by 1 base, with 11 bases between them. The CDR3 length is 16 residues. The germline CDR1 and CDR2 sequences are SGHRS and YFSETQ. The CDR3 nucleotides are TGCGCCAGCAGCTTGGCCGGGACCTCTTCCTACAATGAGCAGTTCTTC. Protein product: CASSLAGTSSYNEQFF.

The gene calls are TRBV14 and TRBJ2-1; 11 bases agree with TRBD1. V lost 2 bases to trimming and J lost 10 bases; unmatched junction nucleotides: 10. There are 16 residues in the CDR3. CDR1 and CDR2 (germline): SGHDN, FVKESK. CDR3 sequence: CASSQIPGQGDNEQFF. In nucleotides, the CDR3 is TGTGCCAGCAGCCAAATCCCGGGACAGGGGGATAACGAGCAGTTCTTC.

V gene TRBV6-1 combines with J gene TRBJ1-2; D gene uncertain. The germline gives CDR1 MNHNS, CDR2 SASEGT. Trimming took off 0 bases at V and 4 bases at J, with 12 bases between the two ends. The CDR3 length is 15 residues. The CDR3 sequence is CASSEADAWGYGYTF. Written as DNA, the CDR3 is TGTGCCAGCAGTGAAGCTGATGCGTGGGGCTATGGCTACACCTTC.

This clone was detected once. The chain recombines TRBV4-1 with TRBJ1-1; D ambiguous. Trimming took off 1 base at V and 8 bases at J, with 14 bases between the two ends. Per the germline V gene, CDR1 is MGHRA and CDR2 is YSYEKL. The CDR3 spans 14 residues. CDR3 amino acids: CASSQASLGKEAFF. Here the CDR3 DNA reads TGCGCCAGCAGCCAAGCCAGCCTGGGGAAAGAAGCTTTCTTT.

The CDR3 DNA reads TGTGCCAGCAGACTTTCCGGGACTAGCCAAGAGACCCAGTACTTC. Translation: CASRLSGTSQETQYF. J is TRBJ2-5 and V is TRBV6-5, with TRBD2 matching 8 bases. Germline V CDR1 and CDR2: MNHEY, SVGAGI. The CDR3 loop spans 15 amino acids. The V segment lost 6 bases and the J segment 1 base; nucleotides outside the gene matches: 7.

This clone showed up just a few times. The J gene is TRBJ2-2, the V gene TRBV5-1; 7 bases agree with TRBD2. The CDR3 length is 16 residues. Germline V gene sequence: CDR1 SGHRS, CDR2 YFSETQ. Trimming at V came to 1 base and at J to 1 base, leaving 4 bases not matched to a gene. In nucleotides, the CDR3 is TGCGCCAGCAGCTTGTCGGCTAGCGGGAACACCGGGGAGCTGTTTTTT. The encoded protein is CASSLSASGNTGELFF.

The V and J genes are TRBV5-1 and TRBJ2-3; D is possibly TRBD1 or TRBD2 (5 bases each). The V and J ends lost 0 bases and 0 bases respectively, with 14 bases between them. The CDR3 is 17 residues long. The germline V gene has CDR1 SGHRS and CDR2 YFSETQ. CDR3 in amino acids: CASSLGPRDGSTDTQYF. CDR3 DNA: TGCGCCAGCAGCTTGGGGCCCCGGGACGGTAGCACAGATACGCAGTATTTT.

This chain links TRBV2 with TRBJ2-3; possibly TRBD1 for D (6 bases). The CDR3 extends over 14 amino acids. CDR1 is SNHLY and CDR2 is FYNNEI in the germline V gene. V gave up 7 bases and J gave up 2 bases, with 13 bases separating them. The CDR3 coding sequence is TGTGCCAGCACCTCGGACAGAGTCACAGATACGCAGTATTTT. Translation gives CASTSDRVTDTQYF.

V gene TRBV3-1 (or the pseudogene TRBV3-2) combines with J gene TRBJ2-5, with 7 bases lining up with TRBD2. The CDR3 extends over 15 amino acids. Trimming cost V 1 base and J 4 bases; bases outside gene matches: 6. CDR1 and CDR2 (germline): LGHDT, YNNKEL (reference sequence). The CDR3 loop reads CASSQAPTSRETQYF. The CDR3 nucleotides read TGTGCCAGCAGCCAAGCACCGACTAGCCGAGAGACCCAGTACTTC.

This chain links TRBV21-1 with TRBJ2-7; the table's D call, TRBD2, has no DNA check behind it. TRBV21-1 is assigned pseudogene status. The CDR3 has 15 residues. The CDR3 sequence is CASRHTSGRASEQYF. The CDR3 region has the DNA TGTGCCAGCAGACACACTAGCGGGAGGGCCTCCGAGCAGTACTTC.

V usage is TRBV2 and J usage is TRBJ1-4, with D possibly TRBD1 on 5 matching bases. Looked up from germline, CDR1 is SNHLY and CDR2 is FYNNEI. The CDR3 extends over 13 amino acids. Trimming took off 7 bases at V and 11 bases at J, with 17 bases between the two ends. In nucleotides, the CDR3 is TGTGCCAGCACCCGAGACTGGGGGGGGAAACTGTTTTTT. It specifies CASTRDWGGKLFF.

The V and J genes are TRBV5-1 and TRBJ2-1, with TRBD1 matching over 11 bases. Losses at the gene ends were 7 bases for V and 3 bases for J; bases not matched to a gene: 9. The germline CDR1 and CDR2 sequences are SGHRS and YFSETQ. The CDR3 contains 16 residues. CDR3 sequence (DNA): TGCGCCAGCGGCCGGACCGGGACAGGGGGCTACAATGAGCAGTTCTTC. This codes for CASGRTGTGGYNEQFF.

This clone was counted between two and nine times. The chain employs TRBV5-4 and TRBJ1-6; D call uncertain. The CDR3 extends over 18 amino acids. With 2 bases removed from V and 0 bases from J, the gap between germline ends came to 15 bases. CDR1 and CDR2 from the germline V gene are SGHNT and YYREEE (reference sequence). Here the CDR3 DNA reads TGTGCCAGCAGCTTTGGGTATTTAGGGAGCTCCTATAATTCACCCCTCCACTTT. It encodes CASSFGYLGSSYNSPLHF.

This clone was found once. V usage is TRBV30 and J usage is TRBJ1-2; D call uncertain. Germline CDR1 and CDR2: GTSNPN and SVGIG (reference sequence). Trimming cost V 0 bases and J 4 bases, with 9 bases left between them. The CDR3 contains 13 residues. The CDR3 nucleotides read TGTGCCTGGAGTGTAACGCAGACCTATGGCTACACCTTC. Its translation is CAWSVTQTYGYTF.

This chain connects TRBV6-5 to TRBJ2-7; 7 bases fit TRBD1. The ends lost 7 bases at V and 11 bases at J; junction bases unmatched: 14. The CDR3 runs to 13 residues. In germline, CDR1 is MNHEY, CDR2 SVGAGI. CDR3 loop: CASNRQGAALKYF. DNA of the CDR3: TGTGCCAGCAACCGACAGGGAGCAGCGCTAAAGTACTTC.

This CDR3 is CASRIAGGRNTGELFF. The CDR3 nucleotides are TGTGCCAGCAGAATAGCGGGAGGCCGGAACACCGGGGAGCTGTTTTTT. This chain connects TRBV5-4 to TRBJ2-2; 10 bases are shared with TRBD2. The CDR3 sequence is 16 residues long. CDR1 is SGHNT, CDR2 YYREEE, per germline (reference sequence). The junction had 5 bases not matched to a gene; V was cut back by 5 bases and J by 1 base. The full variable domain, its missing parts supplied by reference TRBV5-4 and TRBJ2-2, is ETGVTQSPTHLIKTRGQQVTLRCSSQSGHNTVSWYQQALGQGPQFIFQYYREEENGRGNFPPRFSGLQFPNYSSELNVNALELDDSALYLCASRIAGGRNTGELFFGEGSRLTVL.

This clone came up a few times. The genes are TRBV25-1 and TRBJ2-5; TRBD1 might be the D (6 bases). The length of the CDR3 is 14 residues. Trimming removed 6 bases at V and 0 bases at J, with 11 bases between. Looked up from germline, CDR1 is MGHDK and CDR2 is SYGVNS. Here the CDR3 reads CASSYHRDQETQYF. The CDR3 coding sequence is TGTGCCAGCAGCTATCACAGGGACCAAGAGACCCAGTACTTC.

V gene TRBV6-5 combines with J gene TRBJ2-7; 9 bases line up with TRBD1. CDR1 is MNHEY, CDR2 SVGAGI, per germline. The CDR3 loop spans 16 amino acids. The V segment lost 2 bases and the J segment 4 bases; nucleotides outside the gene matches: 9. The CDR3 protein is CASSYGPPGQGYEQYF. In nucleotides, the CDR3 is TGTGCCAGCAGTTACGGCCCACCGGGACAGGGATACGAGCAGTACTTC.

The J gene is TRBJ2-1, the V gene TRBV29-1; 11 bases align to TRBD1. The CDR3 is made up of 14 amino acids. Germline CDR1 and CDR2: SQVTM and ANQGSEA. The V segment lost 4 bases and the J segment 6 bases; nucleotides outside the gene matches: 5. CDR3 region: CSVADRGPGNEQFF. CDR3 in DNA: TGCAGCGTTGCGGACAGGGGGCCGGGCAATGAGCAGTTCTTC.

The chain is built from TRBV19 and TRBJ1-6; TRBD1 aligns across 7 bases. Per the germline V gene, CDR1 is LNHDA and CDR2 is SQIVND (reference sequence). The trim removed 7 bases at V and 7 bases at J, leaving 4 bases unmatched. The CDR3 contains 13 residues. In DNA, the CDR3 is TGTGCCAGTATAGGGACAGTGAATTCACCCCTCCACTTT. It yields the protein CASIGTVNSPLHF.

This sequence joins TRBV19 and TRBJ1-4; no definite D call. Trimming removed 3 bases from V and 8 bases from J, with 13 bases in between. Germline V gene lookup returns CDR1 LNHDA and CDR2 SQIVND (reference sequence). The CDR3 loop spans 14 amino acids. The CDR3 loop is CASSMRPKVEKLFF. CDR3 DNA: TGTGCCAGTAGTATGCGGCCGAAAGTCGAAAAACTGTTTTTT.